This T cell receptor (beta chain) was recovered during a study of T cell repertoires and HLA-DP antigens. TCRdb's table, derived via immunoSEQ multiplex PCR, lists solely in-frame clones and lacks some. The sample consists of over 60,000 clones, about 80% of them appearing once. V lost 0 bases and J 2 bases, leaving 12 bases between the germline ends. Germline V CDR1 and CDR2: LGHNA, YNFKEQ. The CDR3 sequence is 16 residues long. This clone was picked up many times. Its antigen remains unidentified. The V and J genes are TRBV4-2 and TRBJ2-3; no reliable D call. Source material: CD4+ T cells from PBMCs. The origin of this receptor is a man in his 60s in good health and CMV-seronegative. The CDR3 region has the DNA TGTGCCAGCAGCCAAGATCTGGTCGGCCTCACAGATACGCAGTATTTT. Its protein is CASSQDLVGLTDTQYF.